The TCR beta chain under discussion was sequenced for a study of siplizumab effects on memory and regulatory T cells. Study-wide points: Versus less than 35% in controls, the mappable alloreactive CD4+ clones averaged 68.8% Treg-derived with siplizumab.

The CDR3 totals 14 residues. Germline assignment: CDR1 LGHNT and CDR2 FRNRAP. V was clipped by 5 bases and J by 3 bases, with 14 bases between them. The protocol was immunoSEQ multiplex PCR, while the TCRdb copy is restricted to in-frame clones and leaves out a portion. The sample consists of about 100,000 clones, approximately 94% of them appearing once. This clone came up once. No antigen is known for it. V and J are TRBV12-5 and TRBJ2-7; D gene ambiguous. Sequenced: non-Treg CD4+ T cells sorted from blood. This TCR came from a human donor in good health. The CDR3 is CASGQTGPYYEQYF. In DNA, the CDR3 is TGTGCTAGTGGTCAAACCGGGCCCTACTACGAGCAGTACTTC.